What follows is one T cell receptor (beta chain) and its context. Its target antigen remains unknown. Within one base of it there is no much larger clone, and no base qualities were kept. This entry is derived from a study of blood T cell repertoires in COVID-19 (dated by TCRdb to the early 2020s). In the study overall: Samples covering the acute and convalescent phases of COVID-19 were provided by collaborators in the United States, Italy and Spain. The samples were drawn from two sources: the first 160 participants of the ongoing ImmuneRACE study, and fewer than 1,500 subjects contributed by 6 global collaborators. The repertoires were released in a freely available public database meant as a resource for research on the immune response to SARS-CoV-2. Deeply sampled blood TCRbeta repertoires from subjects exposed to, actively infected with, or recovered from COVID-19 were included in the dataset. Where available, HLA class I and class II types were taken from metadata supplied by the sample provider and were not determined by assay-based typing. The material from the prospective study consisted of cDNA or gDNA derived from T cells, B-cell-depleted T cells, or PBMCs. Nearly every sample came with metadata listing a de-identified subject ID, COVID-19 status, age in years and sex.

TCRbeta CDR3 regions were amplified from genomic DNA using the immunoSEQ Assay, a bias-controlled multiplex PCR. As for the original processing: Within the assay, amplification of reference gene primers was used to estimate how many nucleated cells each sample contained. To quantify the absolute abundance of each unique TCRbeta CDR3 rearrangement, sequence reads were collapsed and filtered. For each sample, productive Simpson clonality was calculated by taking the square root of Simpson's diversity index across productive rearrangements. Here the immuneACCESS table is served through TCRdb, limited to in-frame sequences with V and J called. Missing clones are a known gap in these copies; in checked studies unresolved V genes cover under half, and the rest lacks a known reason. That table is the source of V, J and clone size, and D and trimming were worked out from the DNA. Present in this sample are over 200,000 clones, approximately 86% of which were seen just once. Just over 3% of the sample lies in the top ten.

A second Seattle source provided samples from volunteer blood donors who had recovered from COVID-19. Whole blood was collected in K2EDTA tubes by collaborating institutions according to the institutions' own protocols. For TCRbeta analysis, collaborator samples were shipped as frozen whole blood, as isolated PBMCs, or as DNA extracted from either sample type. Results the study describes overall, beyond this receptor: The amount of clinical and demographic metadata varied by source and participant and was provided uncurated.

From its cysteine to its phenylalanine, the CDR3 spans 15 amino acids. Of the read, only the CDR3 DNA is kept; its 45 bases are in frame from base 1. As encoded in the germline V gene, CDR1 is SNHLY while CDR2 is FYNNEI. The germline V and J ends show losses of 6 bases and 0 bases respectively, and no gene match explains 8 bases of the junction. Sequencing used peripheral blood. This TCR was recovered from a woman in her thirties who had recovered from COVID-19. The chain was built from TRBV2 and TRBJ2-7; TRBD2 lines up with 7 middle nucleotides. The CDR3 here reads CASRLVRDYSYEQYF. The bases are TGTGCCAGCAGGCTTGTCCGGGACTACTCCTACGAGCAGTACTTC.